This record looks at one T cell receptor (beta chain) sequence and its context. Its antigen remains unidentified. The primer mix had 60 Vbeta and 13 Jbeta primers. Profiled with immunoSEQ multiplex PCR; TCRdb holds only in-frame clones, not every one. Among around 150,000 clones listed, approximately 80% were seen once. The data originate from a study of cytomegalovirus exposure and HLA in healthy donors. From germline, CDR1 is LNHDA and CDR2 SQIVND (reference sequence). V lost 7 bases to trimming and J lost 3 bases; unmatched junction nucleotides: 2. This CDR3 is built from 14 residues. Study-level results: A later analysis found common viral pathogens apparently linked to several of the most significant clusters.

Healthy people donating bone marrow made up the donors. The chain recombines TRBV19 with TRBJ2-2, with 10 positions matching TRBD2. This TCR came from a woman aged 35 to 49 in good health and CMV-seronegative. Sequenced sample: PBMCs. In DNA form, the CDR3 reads TGTGCCAGTATAGGACTAGCGGACACCGGGGAGCTGTTTTTT. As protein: CASIGLADTGELFF.